One sample yielded the 10 T cell receptor beta chains listed below, sequenced in a study of T cell repertoires in cytomegalovirus infection. TCRdb called the reads again in MiXCR, with one record for every CDR3 protein. Of hundreds of thousands of distinct CDR3 sequences detected, 31% appear once; the ten largest clones hold more than 13%. These receptors have no known antigen. Sequencing used cultured CD8+ T cells from PBMCs, obtained from culture after CMV antigen stimulation. Receptors originate from a human donor in good health (CMV status not recorded). Some clones in this sample may be carry-over from other donors' samples.

The chain joins TRBV5-4 to TRBJ1-2; 7 bases align to TRBD1. The CDR3 spans 14 residues. Per the germline V gene, CDR1 is SGHNT and CDR2 is YYREEE (reference sequence). The trim removed 2 bases at V and 4 bases at J, leaving 5 bases unmatched. The CDR3 sequence: CASSFPGQLYGYTF. The CDR3 region has the DNA TGTGCCAGCAGCTTTCCGGGACAGCTCTATGGCTACACCTTC.

Many counts were recorded for this clonotype. This rearrangement joins TRBV27 to TRBJ1-1; D is unresolved. Trimming shortened V by 2 bases and J by 1 base, and 5 bases separated the two germline ends. CDR1 is MNHEY and CDR2 is SMNVEV in the germline V gene (reference sequence). The CDR3 extends over 13 amino acids. The CDR3 DNA reads as TGTGCCAGCAGTTTAATGGAGAACACTGAAGCTTTCTTT. It codes for CASSLMENTEAFF.

J is TRBJ2-7 and V is TRBV14; tentative D call: TRBD2 (6 bases). This CDR3 contains 15 residues. Trimming left V 3 bases short and J 3 bases short, with 15 bases between. CDR1 and CDR2 (germline): SGHDN, FVKESK. DNA of the CDR3: TGTGCCAGCAGCCAGGAGGGCGAAAGCCTCTACGAGCAGTACTTC. Translating it yields CASSQEGESLYEQYF.

V usage is TRBV27 and J usage is TRBJ2-7, with D perhaps TRBD1 (6 bases). V shed 5 bases and J shed 5 bases, with 16 bases lying between them. This CDR3 is 14 amino acids long. From germline, CDR1 is MNHEY and CDR2 SMNVEV (reference sequence). CDR3 loop: CASSQGTPPDEQYF. CDR3 coding DNA: TGTGCCAGCAGTCAAGGGACACCCCCGGACGAGCAGTACTTC.

The chain uses TRBV9 and TRBJ2-3, with 10 bases identical to TRBD2. The CDR3 consists of 16 residues. Germline assignment: CDR1 SGDLS and CDR2 YYNGEE. Trimming at V came to 3 bases and at J to 4 bases, leaving 8 bases not matched to a gene. The CDR3 sequence: CASSAASGGEADTQYF. DNA for the CDR3: TGTGCCAGCAGCGCGGCTAGCGGGGGTGAAGCAGATACGCAGTATTTT.

The V and J genes are TRBV6-6 and TRBJ2-7; D gene uncertain. The germline V gene encodes CDR1 MNHNY and CDR2 SVGAGI (reference sequence). The CDR3 has 14 residues. V dropped 2 bases and J dropped 13 bases, with 21 bases sitting between them. CDR3: CASSYVQSNDGNYF. The CDR3 DNA follows: TGTGCCAGCAGTTACGTACAGTCAAACGATGGTAATTACTTC.

This clonotype was picked up a small number of times. Here the CDR3 reads CASNLGTTNQPQHF. CDR3 in DNA: TGTGCCAGCAACCTAGGGACAACTAATCAGCCCCAGCATTTT. The chain carries TRBV6-6 and TRBJ1-5; D is perhaps TRBD1 (6 bases). CDR1 and CDR2 from the germline V gene are MNHNY and SVGAGI (reference sequence). The germline V and J ends were trimmed by 7 bases and 4 bases, with 14 bases remaining between them. CDR3 length: 14 residues.

The rearrangement uses TRBV7-9 and TRBJ2-1; TRBD2 might be the D (6 bases). V dropped 1 base and J dropped 2 bases, with 9 bases sitting between them. CDR3 length: 15 residues. The germline V gene encodes CDR1 SEHNR and CDR2 FQNEAQ (reference sequence). The DNA for the CDR3 is TGTGCCAGCAGCTTAGGAGTAGCGGCCTACAATGAGCAGTTCTTC. Residues: CASSLGVAAYNEQFF.

This clonotype was seen a few times. V usage is TRBV29-1 and J usage is TRBJ2-1; 10 positions agree with TRBD2. Per germline, CDR1 SQVTM and CDR2 ANQGSEA. With V trimmed by 1 base and J by 8 bases, 8 bases remained unmatched. This CDR3 spans 15 amino acids. In DNA, the CDR3 is TGCAGCGTTGAAGTCAAGCGGGGGGGCTGGGATGAGCAGTTCTTC. Protein: CSVEVKRGGWDEQFF.

This chain uses TRBV27 with TRBJ2-5, with 9 bases matching TRBD1. V dropped 4 bases and J dropped 7; count of bases not matched to a gene: 16. This CDR3 region has 17 residues. Germline CDR1 reads MNHEY; CDR2 reads SMNVEV (reference sequence). CDR3 DNA: TGTGCCAGCAGTTCCCGGAGGGACAGGGCAGGATTAGGGACCCAGTACTTC. It translates to CASSSRRDRAGLGTQYF.